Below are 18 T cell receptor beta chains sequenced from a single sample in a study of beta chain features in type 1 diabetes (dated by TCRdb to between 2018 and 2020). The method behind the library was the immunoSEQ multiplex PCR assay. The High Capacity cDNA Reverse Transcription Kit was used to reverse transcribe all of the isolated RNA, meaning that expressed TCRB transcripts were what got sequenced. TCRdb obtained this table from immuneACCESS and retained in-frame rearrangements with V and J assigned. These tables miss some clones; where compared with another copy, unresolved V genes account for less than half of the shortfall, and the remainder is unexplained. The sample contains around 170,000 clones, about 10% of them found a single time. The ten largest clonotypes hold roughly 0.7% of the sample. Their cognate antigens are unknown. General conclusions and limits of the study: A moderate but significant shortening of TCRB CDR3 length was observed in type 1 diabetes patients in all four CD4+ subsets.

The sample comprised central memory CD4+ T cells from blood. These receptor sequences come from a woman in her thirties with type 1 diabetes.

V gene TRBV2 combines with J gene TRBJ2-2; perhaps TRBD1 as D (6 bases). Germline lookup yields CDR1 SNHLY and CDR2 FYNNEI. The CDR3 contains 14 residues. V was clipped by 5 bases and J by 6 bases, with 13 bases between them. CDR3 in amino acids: CASSFYQGSGELFF. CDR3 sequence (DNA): TGTGCCAGCAGTTTTTATCAGGGGTCCGGGGAGCTGTTTTTT.

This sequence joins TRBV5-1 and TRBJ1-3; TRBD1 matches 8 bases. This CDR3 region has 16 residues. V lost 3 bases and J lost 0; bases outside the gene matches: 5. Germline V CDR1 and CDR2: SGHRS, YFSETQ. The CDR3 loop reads CASSSGTGGSGNTIYF. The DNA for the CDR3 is TGCGCCAGCAGCTCCGGGACAGGCGGCTCTGGAAACACCATATATTTT.

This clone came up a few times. Here the CDR3 reads CASRAQGISTEAFF. The DNA for the CDR3 is TGTGCCAGCAGGGCACAGGGAATCTCCACTGAAGCTTTCTTT. This rearrangement joins TRBV2 to TRBJ1-1; possible D gene TRBD1, 6 bases. CDR1 is SNHLY, CDR2 FYNNEI, per germline. Trimming removed 6 bases at V and 4 bases at J, with 15 bases between. CDR3 length equals 14 residues.

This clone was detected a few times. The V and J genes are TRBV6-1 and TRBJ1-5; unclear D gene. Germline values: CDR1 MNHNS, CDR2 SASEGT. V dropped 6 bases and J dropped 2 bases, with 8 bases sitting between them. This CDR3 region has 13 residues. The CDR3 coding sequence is TGTGCCAGCAGCGTCGTTGGCAATCAGCCCCAGCATTTT. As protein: CASSVVGNQPQHF.

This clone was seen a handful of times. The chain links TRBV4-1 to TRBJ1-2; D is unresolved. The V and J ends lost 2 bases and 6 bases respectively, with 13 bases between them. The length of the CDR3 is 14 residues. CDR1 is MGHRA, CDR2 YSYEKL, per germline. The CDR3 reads CASSQPPGRDGYTF. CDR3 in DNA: TGCGCCAGCAGCCAACCCCCCGGGAGAGATGGCTACACCTTC.

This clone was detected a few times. For the CDR3, the DNA is TGTGCCAGCAGTCCACCGGGGGGTCCCAGGGACACTGAAGCTTTCTTT. Translation gives CASSPPGGPRDTEAFF. V gene TRBV28 combines with J gene TRBJ1-1, with TRBD1 as a possible D gene (5 bases). Germline V CDR1 and CDR2: MDHEN, SYDVKM. The CDR3 extends over 16 amino acids. Deletions cut 5 bases from V and 3 bases from J, with 19 bases between.

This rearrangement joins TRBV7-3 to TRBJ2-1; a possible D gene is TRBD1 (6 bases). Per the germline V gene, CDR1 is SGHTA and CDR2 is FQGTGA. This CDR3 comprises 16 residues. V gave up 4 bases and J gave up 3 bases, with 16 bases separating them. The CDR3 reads CASSSAGRGYYNEQFF. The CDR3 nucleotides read TGTGCCAGCAGCTCAGCCGGCAGGGGCTACTACAATGAGCAGTTCTTC.

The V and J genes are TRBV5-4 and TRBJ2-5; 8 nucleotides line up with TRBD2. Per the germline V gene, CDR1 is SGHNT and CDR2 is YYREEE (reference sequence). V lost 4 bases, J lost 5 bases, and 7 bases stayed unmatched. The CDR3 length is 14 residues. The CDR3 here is CASSLGLVPETQYF. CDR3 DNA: TGTGCCAGCAGCCTGGGACTAGTTCCCGAGACCCAGTACTTC.

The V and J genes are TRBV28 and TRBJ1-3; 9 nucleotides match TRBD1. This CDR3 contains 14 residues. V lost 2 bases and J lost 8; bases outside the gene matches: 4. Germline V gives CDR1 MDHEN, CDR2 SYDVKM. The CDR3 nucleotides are TGTGCCAGCAGTTTAATACAGGGGGCCGACACCATATATTTT. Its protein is CASSLIQGADTIYF.

CDR3: CASSEVPGLAGLETQYF. The CDR3, as DNA: TGTGCCAGCAGCGAAGTCCCGGGACTAGCGGGATTGGAGACCCAGTACTTC. This chain links TRBV11-3 with TRBJ2-5, with 13 bases lining up with TRBD2. Germline V gene lookup returns CDR1 SGHNT and CDR2 YENEEA. This CDR3 contains 17 residues. V shed 5 bases, J shed 5 bases, and the junction held 11 bases outside the gene matches. The variable domain in full, with the rest retrieved from reference TRBV11-3 and TRBJ2-5, is EAGVVQSPRYKIIEKKQPVAFWCNPISGHNTLYWYLQNLGQGPELLIRYENEEAVDDSQLPKDRFSAERLKGVDSTLKIQPAELGDSAVYLCASSEVPGLAGLETQYFGPGTRLLVL.

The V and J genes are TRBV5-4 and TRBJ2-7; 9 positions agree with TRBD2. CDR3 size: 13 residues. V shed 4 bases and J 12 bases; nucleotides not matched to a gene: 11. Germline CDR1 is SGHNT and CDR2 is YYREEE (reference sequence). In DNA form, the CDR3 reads TGTGCCAGCAGCCCGGGTAGTAGCGGGAGTAGGTACTTC. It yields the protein CASSPGSSGSRYF.

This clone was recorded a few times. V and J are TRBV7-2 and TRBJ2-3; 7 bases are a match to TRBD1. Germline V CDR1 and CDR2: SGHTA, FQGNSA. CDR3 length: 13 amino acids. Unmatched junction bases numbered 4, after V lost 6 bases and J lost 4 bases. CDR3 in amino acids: CASSNRGADTQYF. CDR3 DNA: TGTGCCAGCAGTAACAGGGGAGCAGATACGCAGTATTTT.

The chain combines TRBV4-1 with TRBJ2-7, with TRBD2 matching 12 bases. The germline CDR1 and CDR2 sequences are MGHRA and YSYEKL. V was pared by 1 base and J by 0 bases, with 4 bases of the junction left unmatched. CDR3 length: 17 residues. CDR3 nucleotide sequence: TGCGCCAGCAGCCAAGGATGGACTAGCGGGGTCTCCTACGAGCAGTACTTC. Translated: CASSQGWTSGVSYEQYF.

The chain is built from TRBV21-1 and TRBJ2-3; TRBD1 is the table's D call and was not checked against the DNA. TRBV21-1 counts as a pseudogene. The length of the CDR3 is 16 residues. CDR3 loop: CASSRKTGGTTDTQYF. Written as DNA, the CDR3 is TGTGCCAGCAGCAGGAAGACAGGGGGGACCACAGATACGCAGTATTTT.

The CDR3 DNA is TGTGCCAGCAGCAAAGCGGGCAGGCCAACTAACTATGGCTACACCTTC. Amino acid sequence: CASSKAGRPTNYGYTF. The chain carries TRBV21-1 and TRBJ1-2; the table's TRBD1 call for D was not verified on the DNA. TRBV21-1 is given as a pseudogene. This CDR3 contains 16 residues.

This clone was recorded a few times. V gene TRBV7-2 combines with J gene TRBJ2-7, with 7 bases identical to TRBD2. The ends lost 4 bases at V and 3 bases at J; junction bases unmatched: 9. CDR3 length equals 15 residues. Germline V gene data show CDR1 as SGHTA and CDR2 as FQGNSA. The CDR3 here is CASSSQAGRNYEQYF. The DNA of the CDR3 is TGTGCCAGCAGCTCTCAAGCGGGGCGAAACTACGAGCAGTACTTC. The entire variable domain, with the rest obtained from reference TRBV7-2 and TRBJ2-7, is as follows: GAGVSQSPSNKVTEKGKDVELRCDPISGHTALYWYRQSLGQGLEFLIYFQGNSAPDKSGLPSDRFSAERTGGSVSTLTIQRTQQEDSAVYLCASSSQAGRNYEQYFGPGTRLTVT.

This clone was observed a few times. The CDR3 loop reads CASSLEPRLAGGANVLTF. DNA of the CDR3: TGCGCCAGCAGCTTGGAACCCAGGCTGGCTGGTGGGGCCAACGTCCTGACTTTC. The chain recombines TRBV5-1 with TRBJ2-6; D is uncertain. This CDR3 contains 18 residues. Trimming stripped 0 bases from V and 3 bases from J, with 16 bases between. Germline values: CDR1 SGHRS, CDR2 YFSETQ.

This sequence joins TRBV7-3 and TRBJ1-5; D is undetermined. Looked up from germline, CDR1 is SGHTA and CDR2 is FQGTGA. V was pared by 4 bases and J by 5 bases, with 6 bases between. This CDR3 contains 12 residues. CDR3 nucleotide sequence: TGTGCCAGCAGCTCAGGTTATCAGCCCCAGCATTTT. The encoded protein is CASSSGYQPQHF.